This T cell receptor (beta chain) originates from a study of T cell changes during pregnancy in multiple sclerosis (dated by TCRdb to between 2018 and 2021). As for the study more broadly: The study looked at changes in the T cell repertoire across pregnancy in women with multiple sclerosis.

As to this clone: No antigen is known for it. No per-base quality is available; no much larger clone lies one base away.

Library preparation employed the immunoSEQ multiplex PCR assay. TCRdb obtained this table from immuneACCESS and retained in-frame rearrangements with V and J assigned. These tables miss some clones; where compared with another copy, unresolved V genes account for less than half of the shortfall, and the remainder is unexplained. The sample profile shows roughly 69,000 clones; approximately 91% of them were found once. The ten biggest clones cover roughly 1.5% of the sample. CDR1 and CDR2 were assigned from the germline V gene (reference sequence) as SGHKS and YYEKEE. V drops 0 bases and J drops 2 bases, leaving 6 bases in between. Including the terminal cysteine and phenylalanine, the CDR3 comprises 14 residues. Just the 42-base CDR3 DNA is kept, in frame starting at base 1.

In this chain, TRBV5-5 is recombined with TRBJ1-5; confidence is insufficient to name the D gene. The source of this sequence is a female donor with multiple sclerosis, enrolled in a pregnancy study. The sequenced sample was peripheral blood, obtained in the third trimester of pregnancy. The nucleotide sequence is TGTGCCAGCAGCTTGGCCGGTGGCAATCAGCCCCAGCATTTT. It specifies CASSLAGGNQPQHF. Reference TRBV5-5 and TRBJ1-5 genes cover what lies past the CDR3, so the full variable domain is DAGVTQSPTHLIKTRGQQVTLRCSPISGHKSVSWYQQVLGQGPQFIFQYYEKEERGRGNFPDRFSARQFPNYSSELNVNALLLGDSALYLCASSLAGGNQPQHFGDGTRLSIL.